Following are 29 T cell receptor beta chains from one sample sequenced in a study of control samples from healthy donors and cancer patients. Libraries were prepared by immunoSEQ multiplex PCR; TCRdb keeps only in-frame clonotypes and omits some of them. Of some 25,000 clones listed, 82% are singletons. Sequenced: PBMCs. These receptors were taken from a man aged 55 to 69 with colorectal cancer.

The chain is built from TRBV27 and TRBJ1-1; D is uncertain. The CDR3 contains 14 residues. Per the germline V gene, CDR1 is MNHEY and CDR2 is SMNVEV (reference sequence). Trimming took 4 bases from V and 0 from J, leaving 9 bases between them. The CDR3 nucleotides read TGTGCCAGCAGTTCTAGAGGCTTGAACACTGAAGCTTTCTTT. Protein sequence: CASSSRGLNTEAFF.

This chain connects TRBV3-1 (or the pseudogene TRBV3-2) to TRBJ2-7; no reliable D call. Germline V gives CDR1 LGHDT, CDR2 YNNKEL (reference sequence). The CDR3 has 14 amino acids. V lost 0 bases, J lost 3 bases, and 9 bases lay in between. CDR3 region: CASSQEGKIYEQYF. The CDR3 nucleotides read TGTGCCAGCAGCCAAGAAGGGAAAATCTACGAGCAGTACTTC.

This clone has more than one count but fewer than ten. The chain combines TRBV9 with TRBJ2-3, with D tentatively TRBD1 (5 bases). Germline lookup yields CDR1 SGDLS and CDR2 YYNGEE. V was clipped by 0 bases and J by 6 bases, with 14 bases between them. The CDR3 is 15 amino acids. CDR3 loop: CASSVEVQGLDTQYF. For the CDR3, the DNA is TGTGCCAGCAGCGTAGAAGTTCAGGGTTTGGATACGCAGTATTTT.

The gene calls are TRBV10-3 and TRBJ1-2; tentative D call: TRBD1 (6 bases). CDR1 is ENHRY and CDR2 is SYGVKD in the germline V gene. The CDR3 runs to 16 residues. The V gene lost 4 bases and the J gene lost 4 bases, with 19 bases spanning the gap. CDR3 DNA: TGTGCCATCAGTGGCCTGGGACACCCCACGGGCTATGGCTACACCTTC. The encoded protein is CAISGLGHPTGYGYTF.

The chain is built from TRBV2 and TRBJ2-7; D may be TRBD2 (6 bases). The germline CDR1 and CDR2 sequences are SNHLY and FYNNEI. V lost 1 base and J 6 bases, leaving 22 bases between the germline ends. CDR3 length: 17 residues. The CDR3 DNA sequence: TGTGCCAGCAGTGAAGAGGGTAGCCGGCTCGGGGGTACCGAGCAGTACTTC. This translates into CASSEEGSRLGGTEQYF.

The rearrangement uses TRBV5-1 and TRBJ1-4; TRBD1 is a possible D gene (5 bases). CDR1 is SGHRS and CDR2 is YFSETQ in the germline V gene. This CDR3 has 15 amino acids. Trimming removed 6 bases from V and 2 bases from J, with 14 bases in between. The CDR3 is CASTSGTPTNEKLFF. The DNA of the CDR3 is TGCGCCAGCACCTCCGGGACGCCTACTAATGAAAAACTGTTTTTT. Filled out from reference TRBV5-1 and TRBJ1-4, the complete variable domain reads KAGVTQTPRYLIKTRGQQVTLSCSPISGHRSVSWYQQTPGQGLQFLFEYFSETQRNKGNFPGRFSGRQFSNSRSEMNVSTLELGDSALYLCASTSGTPTNEKLFFGSGTQLSVL.

This rearrangement joins TRBV10-1 to TRBJ2-2; tentatively, D is TRBD1 or TRBD2 (5 bases each). The V gene lost 0 bases and the J gene lost 0 bases, with 17 bases spanning the gap. CDR1 is WNHNN, CDR2 SYGVQD, per germline (reference sequence). This CDR3 has 19 residues. Here the CDR3 DNA reads TGCGCCAGCAGTGAGTCGACTTCCCCGGGACCCACGAACACCGGGGAGCTGTTTTTT. Its translation is CASSESTSPGPTNTGELFF.

The gene calls are TRBV2 and TRBJ2-2; TRBD2 might be the D (5 bases). CDR3 size: 15 residues. CDR1 is SNHLY and CDR2 is FYNNEI in the germline V gene. Trimming took off 9 bases at V and 0 bases at J, with 14 bases between the two ends. CDR3 residues: CASKVELANTGELFF. The CDR3 coding sequence is TGTGCCAGTAAGGTTGAACTAGCGAACACCGGGGAGCTGTTTTTT.

The chain couples TRBV5-1 to TRBJ2-3, with D unresolved. Germline-derived CDR1 and CDR2 are SGHRS and YFSETQ. V shed 0 bases and J shed 4 bases, with 9 bases lying between them. The CDR3 runs to 14 residues. The CDR3 region is CASSLAVAPDTQYF. The CDR3 DNA reads as TGCGCCAGCAGCTTGGCGGTGGCGCCAGATACGCAGTATTTT.

This chain links TRBV29-1 with TRBJ1-1, with D tentatively TRBD1 (6 bases). V lost 3 bases, J lost 6 bases, and 14 bases lay in between. In germline, CDR1 is SQVTM, CDR2 ANQGSEA. The CDR3 length is 13 residues. This CDR3 reads CSVESGAFAEAFF. CDR3 coding DNA: TGCAGCGTTGAGTCAGGGGCTTTCGCTGAAGCTTTCTTT.

The chain has TRBV5-1 and TRBJ2-5; no clear D gene. Germline lookup yields CDR1 SGHRS and CDR2 YFSETQ. The CDR3 is 14 residues long. Between the trimmed V and J ends, which lost 6 bases and 4 bases, there was a span of 16 bases. The CDR3 spells CASNKAALGETQYF. The CDR3 DNA follows: TGCGCCAGCAACAAAGCCGCACTCGGAGAGACCCAGTACTTC.

V gene TRBV18 combines with J gene TRBJ2-3; D gene uncertain. Looked up from germline, CDR1 is KGHSH and CDR2 is LQKENI. Trimming stripped 4 bases from V and 4 bases from J, with 12 bases between. The CDR3 sequence is 14 residues long. CDR3 coding DNA: TGTGCCAGCTCACAGTCCCAGGCCCCAGATACGCAGTATTTT. This encodes CASSQSQAPDTQYF.

The chain is built from TRBV7-9 and TRBJ2-5; D is perhaps TRBD1 or TRBD2 (6 bases each). There are 15 residues in the CDR3. V was shortened by 5 bases and J by 5 bases, with 18 bases between the two germline ends. From germline, CDR1 is SEHNR and CDR2 FQNEAQ (reference sequence). CDR3 loop: CASSPFRGARETQYF. The CDR3 region has the DNA TGTGCCAGCAGCCCGTTTAGGGGGGCCCGGGAGACCCAGTACTTC.

The V call is TRBV2, the J call TRBJ1-5, with D perhaps matching TRBD1 (6 bases). Germline V gene lookup returns CDR1 SNHLY and CDR2 FYNNEI. V lost 5 bases to trimming and J lost 0 bases, with 20 bases between them. This CDR3 has 18 amino acids. The DNA for the CDR3 is TGTGCCAGCAGTCCCCCAGGGGATCCTTGGGATAGCAATCAGCCCCAGCATTTT. It translates to CASSPPGDPWDSNQPQHF.

V is TRBV19 and J is TRBJ1-6; weak D call: TRBD1 (5 bases). This CDR3 is built from 14 residues. Trimming left V 10 bases short and J 2 bases short, with 12 bases between. CDR1 is LNHDA, CDR2 SQIVND, per germline (reference sequence). In DNA, the CDR3 is TGTGCCACCCAGGGCGGAACCTATAATTCACCCCTCCACTTT. Amino acid sequence: CATQGGTYNSPLHF.

The V call is TRBV9, the J call TRBJ2-1, with TRBD2 as a possible D gene (6 bases). Between the trimmed V and J ends, which lost 6 bases and 8 bases, there was a span of 21 bases. Germline V gene sequence: CDR1 SGDLS, CDR2 YYNGEE. The CDR3 has 15 residues. The CDR3 coding sequence is TGTGCCAGCAACCCCCGTGGCGGGACGGGGGATGAGCAGTTCTTC. Translation: CASNPRGGTGDEQFF.

The chain carries TRBV30 and TRBJ1-6; TRBD1 might be the D (5 bases). CDR3 size: 16 residues. Germline assignment: CDR1 GTSNPN and CDR2 SVGIG (reference sequence). Deletions cut 3 bases from V and 5 bases from J, with 17 bases between. Here the CDR3 reads CAWRPQARGHNSPLHF. The CDR3 DNA follows: TGTGCCTGGAGACCTCAAGCTAGGGGCCATAATTCACCCCTCCACTTT.

In its sample, this clone was seen once. The V and J genes are TRBV10-3 and TRBJ1-1; possibly TRBD1 for D (5 bases). Per the germline V gene, CDR1 is ENHRY and CDR2 is SYGVKD. CDR3 size: 13 residues. V was trimmed by 7 bases and J by 4 bases, leaving 13 bases between them. Here the CDR3 DNA reads TGTGCCATCACTTCAGACAGAGGCACTGAAGCTTTCTTT. It is translated as CAITSDRGTEAFF.

J is TRBJ1-1 and V is TRBV10-2; no clear D gene. Per the germline V gene, CDR1 is WSHSY and CDR2 is SAAADI. V was trimmed by 4 bases and J by 6 bases, leaving 9 bases between them. This CDR3 comprises 12 residues. CDR3 protein: CASSGVAAEAFF. The CDR3 DNA follows: TGCGCCAGCAGTGGTGTTGCGGCTGAAGCTTTCTTT.

This chain uses TRBV10-2 with TRBJ2-1; D ambiguous. Per the germline V gene, CDR1 is WSHSY and CDR2 is SAAADI. This CDR3 has 14 residues. Deletions cut 0 bases from V and 5 bases from J, with 8 bases between. Written as DNA, the CDR3 is TGCGCCAGCAGTGAGTCGTACCAGAACAATGAGCAGTTCTTC. This codes for CASSESYQNNEQFF.

The V gene is TRBV18, the J gene TRBJ2-3; 9 bases map to TRBD1. CDR1 and CDR2 (germline): KGHSH, LQKENI. The CDR3 has 17 residues. V was pared by 2 bases and J by 2 bases, with 8 bases of the junction left unmatched. CDR3 DNA: TGTGCCAGCTCACCAAACCGAGGGACAGGGCTCACAGATACGCAGTATTTT. Translation gives CASSPNRGTGLTDTQYF.

This rearrangement joins TRBV21-1 to TRBJ2-2. TRBV21-1 is assigned pseudogene status. The CDR3 is 19 amino acids. The CDR3 loop is CASSKKDALLRVGGGELFF. Written as DNA, the CDR3 is TGTGCCAGCAGCAAAAAAGACGCCCTGTTGAGGGTTGGGGGCGGGGAGCTGTTTTTT.

Judged by abundance, this clone is medium-sized. The chain is built from TRBV7-9 and TRBJ1-2, with D possibly matching TRBD1 (6 bases). Germline lookup yields CDR1 SEHNR and CDR2 FQNEAQ (reference sequence). The V end was cut by 1 base, the J end by 5 bases, with 11 bases between. The length of the CDR3 is 14 residues. The CDR3, as DNA: TGTGCCAGCAGCTTAGATAACAGGGTATATGGCTACACCTTC. It translates to CASSLDNRVYGYTF.

V usage is TRBV6-2 or TRBV6-3 and J usage is TRBJ2-6, with a tentative D call TRBD1 (5 bases). V was shortened by 5 bases and J by 0 bases, with 8 bases between the two germline ends. The CDR3 totals 15 residues. The V gene's germline CDR1 is MNHEY and CDR2 SVGEGT. The CDR3, as DNA: TGTGCCAGCAGTGTTCAGGGCTCTGGGGCCAACGTCCTGACTTTC. Residues: CASSVQGSGANVLTF.

This clone was picked up one time. The CDR3 DNA reads TGTGCCAGCAGCTTAGCGCGGAGCGGGGGGAGCACAGATACGCAGTATTTT. Its translation: CASSLARSGGSTDTQYF. The chain is built from TRBV7-6 and TRBJ2-3; 9 bases match TRBD2. Germline assignment: CDR1 SGHVS and CDR2 FNYEAQ. The CDR3 is 17 residues long. Trimming took 0 bases from V and 0 from J; bases not matched to a gene: 4.

This clone showed up just once. Other DNA sequences from this sample encode an identical CDR3 as well. The chain couples TRBV14 to TRBJ1-6; 7 nucleotides agree with TRBD1. CDR3 size: 15 residues. From germline, CDR1 is SGHDN and CDR2 FVKESK. The V gene end was trimmed by 4 bases and the J gene end by 7 bases; junction bases not matched to a gene: 7. Here the CDR3 DNA reads TGTGCCAGCAGCCTCGAGGGACAGAGAAATTCACCCCTCCACTTT. It specifies CASSLEGQRNSPLHF.

V is TRBV2 and J is TRBJ2-1, with D unresolved. Trimming left V 2 bases short and J 4 bases short, with 9 bases between. CDR1 and CDR2 from the germline V gene are SNHLY and FYNNEI. The CDR3 has 14 residues. CDR3 sequence: CASSEQDGYNEQFF. The CDR3 DNA is TGTGCCAGCAGTGAACAGGATGGTTACAATGAGCAGTTCTTC.

The rearrangement joins TRBV15 to TRBJ2-7, with unresolved D. In germline, CDR1 is LNHNV, CDR2 YYDKDF (reference sequence). The CDR3 totals 15 residues. Trimming removed 0 bases from V and 2 bases from J, with 11 bases in between. CDR3 region: CATSRDPSGTYEQYV. CDR3 DNA: TGTGCCACCAGCAGAGATCCGTCGGGCACCTACGAGCAGTACGTC.

This chain uses TRBV20-1 with TRBJ2-2, with 8 positions matching TRBD1. After removal of 5 bases from V and 1 base from J, the junction contained 3 bases not matched to a gene. The CDR3 contains 14 residues. Germline loops: CDR1 DFQATT, CDR2 SNEGSKA (reference sequence). The CDR3 DNA follows: TGCAGTGCTCGTGGGACAGGGAACACCGGGGAGCTGTTTTTT. Protein product: CSARGTGNTGELFF.